One and the same sample provided the 20 T cell receptor beta chains below, sequenced in a study of cytotoxic CD8 clonotypes in ibrutinib-treated CLL (dated by TCRdb to the early 2020s). Libraries were built with the immunoSEQ multiplex PCR assay. Drawn from immuneACCESS, this table holds only the in-frame rearrangements with V and J called that TCRdb kept. Clones are partly lost; checked studies trace under half to an unresolved V gene and leave the rest unexplained. The sample has about 310,000 clones on record, roughly 80% of them singletons. The ten largest clones represent 6.7% of the sample. The sample consisted of PBMCs, taken before ibrutinib treatment. The receptor set was obtained from a human donor with chronic lymphocytic leukemia.

The J gene is TRBJ2-5, the V gene TRBV6-6; a weak D match, TRBD2 (6 bases). The V end was cut by 5 bases, the J end by 2 bases, with 12 bases between. The V gene's germline CDR1 is MNHNY and CDR2 SVGAGI (reference sequence). The CDR3 sequence is 14 residues long. CDR3: CASSDFSGQETQYF. In nucleotides, the CDR3 is TGTGCCAGCAGTGACTTTAGCGGACAAGAGACCCAGTACTTC.

This clone was observed a few times. The rearrangement joins TRBV4-1 to TRBJ2-3; TRBD2 aligns across 11 bases. With 2 bases clipped from V and 2 bases from J, the junction kept 9 bases outside the gene matches. Germline assignment: CDR1 MGHRA and CDR2 YSYEKL. CDR3 length equals 18 residues. The CDR3 nucleotides are TGCGCCAGCAGCCAATTCCTAACTAGCGGGGGAAACACAGATACGCAGTATTTT. Translating gives CASSQFLTSGGNTDTQYF.

The genes are TRBV7-2 and TRBJ1-2; D not resolved. Trimming removed 0 bases from V and 7 bases from J, with 3 bases in between. This CDR3 spans 11 amino acids. CDR1 SGHTA and CDR2 FQGNSA come from the germline V gene. The CDR3 protein is CASSLAIGYTF. DNA of the CDR3: TGTGCCAGCAGCTTAGCTATTGGCTACACCTTC. The variable domain in full, with the rest retrieved from reference TRBV7-2 and TRBJ1-2, is GAGVSQSPSNKVTEKGKDVELRCDPISGHTALYWYRQSLGQGLEFLIYFQGNSAPDKSGLPSDRFSAERTGGSVSTLTIQRTQQEDSAVYLCASSLAIGYTFGSGTRLTVV.

V and J are TRBV7-3 and TRBJ2-1; D not resolved. CDR3 length equals 13 residues. Germline CDR1 is SGHTA and CDR2 is FQGTGA. V was pared by 3 bases and J by 5 bases, with 8 bases between. The CDR3 DNA is TGTGCCAGCAGCTTTTCGTACCACAATGAGCAGTTCTTC. The encoded protein is CASSFSYHNEQFF.

V gene TRBV5-6 combines with J gene TRBJ1-1; unclear D gene. Germline V gene sequence: CDR1 SGHDT, CDR2 YYEEEE. Trimming cost V 5 bases and J 1 base, with 9 bases left between them. This CDR3 contains 13 residues. The CDR3 nucleotides read TGTGCCAGCAGTTCCATCGGGAACACTGAAGCTTTCTTT. Amino acid sequence: CASSSIGNTEAFF.

This sequence joins TRBV7-9 and TRBJ2-5; D possibly corresponds to TRBD1 (6 bases). The CDR3 has 14 amino acids. Germline V gene sequence: CDR1 SEHNR, CDR2 FQNEAQ (reference sequence). V shed 0 bases and J shed 5 bases, with 10 bases lying between them. The CDR3 DNA sequence: TGTGCCAGCAGCTTAGCTGGGACAATGGAGACCCAGTACTTC. Protein product: CASSLAGTMETQYF.

A note on this clone: Other DNA sequences in the same sample also yield this CDR3. V and J are TRBV7-3 and TRBJ2-1; no firm D call. The V gene's germline CDR1 is SGHTA and CDR2 FQGTGA. V lost 2 bases to trimming and J lost 4 bases, with 6 bases between them. This CDR3 has 13 residues. CDR3 sequence reads: CASSLSEYNEQFF. CDR3 sequence (DNA): TGTGCCAGCAGCTTATCAGAGTACAATGAGCAGTTCTTC.

The chain recombines TRBV10-3 with TRBJ2-3, with TRBD2 matching over 11 bases. The CDR3 consists of 14 residues. Germline CDR1 is ENHRY and CDR2 is SYGVKD. Trimming removed 6 bases from V and 6 bases from J; junction bases left unmatched: 5. In DNA, the CDR3 is TGTGCCATCAGCGTAGCGGGAGGGACGGATACGCAGTATTTT. Translation gives CAISVAGGTDTQYF.

The V and J genes are TRBV7-9 and TRBJ2-7, with 7 bases lining up with TRBD1. Trimming took 3 bases from V and 4 from J; bases not matched to a gene: 6. The germline V gene has CDR1 SEHNR and CDR2 FQNEAQ (reference sequence). The length of the CDR3 is 14 residues. The CDR3 reads CASSFGQAAYEQYF. CDR3 sequence (DNA): TGTGCCAGCAGCTTCGGACAGGCCGCTTACGAGCAGTACTTC.

V gene TRBV7-6 combines with J gene TRBJ2-7, with D perhaps matching TRBD1 (6 bases). Trimming removed 1 base from V and 7 bases from J, with 17 bases in between. Germline V gene lookup returns CDR1 SGHVS and CDR2 FNYEAQ. The CDR3 has 15 residues. CDR3: CASSLGQGSKGEQYF. CDR3 nucleotides: TGTGCCAGCAGCTTAGGTCAGGGGTCGAAGGGGGAGCAGTACTTC. Together with reference TRBV7-6 and TRBJ2-7, the CDR3 gives the full variable domain: GAGVSQSPRYKVTKRGQDVALRCDPISGHVSLYWYRQALGQGPEFLTYFNYEAQQDKSGLPNDRFSAERPEGSISTLTIQRTEQRDSAMYRCASSLGQGSKGEQYFGPGTRLTVT.

The CDR3 DNA reads as TGTGCCAGCAGCAAAACTAGCGGGGTTAACGAGCAGTACTTC. Translation gives CASSKTSGVNEQYF. This chain joins TRBV6-5 and TRBJ2-7; 10 bases are shared with TRBD2. The V gene's germline CDR1 is MNHEY and CDR2 SVGAGI. J gave up 5 bases and V 6 bases, and 7 bases lay outside the gene matches. The CDR3 totals 14 residues.

A few counts support this clone. The chain couples TRBV5-4 to TRBJ1-1; D unclear. The CDR3 sequence is 14 residues long. Trimming stripped 6 bases from V and 0 bases from J, with 12 bases between. CDR1 is SGHNT, CDR2 YYREEE, per germline (reference sequence). As DNA, the CDR3 is TGTGCCAGCACATCCGGGCAGCTGAACACTGAAGCTTTCTTT. It encodes CASTSGQLNTEAFF.

The CDR3 nucleotides are TGTGCCAGCAGTTCTCTAGCGGGAGGAGAGACCCAGTACTTC. Translating gives CASSSLAGGETQYF. The chain has TRBV5-4 and TRBJ2-5, with 11 bases matching TRBD2. Germline V lookup: CDR1 SGHNT, CDR2 YYREEE (reference sequence). V dropped 5 bases and J dropped 4; count of bases not matched to a gene: 4. This CDR3 region has 14 residues.

The genes are TRBV6-4 and TRBJ1-1; unclear D gene. Trimming left V 6 bases short and J 1 base short, with 9 bases between. The CDR3 extends over 13 amino acids. Germline CDR1 is MRHNA and CDR2 is SNTAGT. CDR3 nucleotide sequence: TGTGCCAGCAGGAACAGAGAGAACACTGAAGCTTTCTTT. Translation: CASRNRENTEAFF.

CDR3 sequence: CASSYSTGVAKNIQYF. In DNA form, the CDR3 reads TGTGCCAGCAGTTACAGTACTGGAGTAGCCAAAAACATTCAGTACTTC. The V gene is TRBV6-5, the J gene TRBJ2-4; D remains unclear. Between the trimmed V and J ends, which lost 2 bases and 0 bases, there was a span of 11 bases. The CDR3 length is 16 residues. Germline V gene lookup returns CDR1 MNHEY and CDR2 SVGAGI.

As concerns this clone: The sample holds other DNA sequences that translate to the same CDR3. The chain is built from TRBV4-3 and TRBJ2-1, with D perhaps being TRBD1 or TRBD2 (5 bases each). The germline V and J ends were trimmed by 6 bases and 2 bases, with 8 bases remaining between them. The germline V gene has CDR1 LGHNA and CDR2 YSLEER. The CDR3 runs 13 residues. The CDR3: CASSPGPYNEQFF. As DNA, the CDR3 is TGCGCCAGCAGTCCGGGACCCTACAATGAGCAGTTCTTC.

This chain connects TRBV6-5 to TRBJ2-1; the D gene is possibly TRBD1 (6 bases). CDR1 is MNHEY and CDR2 is SVGAGI in the germline V gene. This CDR3 is built from 14 residues. V gave up 8 bases and J gave up 6 bases, with 17 bases separating them. CDR3 in DNA: TGTGCCAGCGGGGTGTGGGGGCTAGCCAATGAGCAGTTCTTC. This encodes CASGVWGLANEQFF.

The rearrangement links TRBV30 to TRBJ1-1, with a tentative D call TRBD1 (6 bases). V was clipped by 1 base and J by 4 bases, with 13 bases between them. The CDR3 is 14 amino acids. CDR1 GTSNPN and CDR2 SVGIG come from the germline V gene (reference sequence). The CDR3 sequence is CAWSGNRAGTEAFF. As DNA, the CDR3 is TGTGCCTGGAGTGGTAACAGGGCGGGCACTGAAGCTTTCTTT.

The chain couples TRBV7-2 to TRBJ2-5; D possibly corresponds to TRBD2 (5 bases). V shed 0 bases and J shed 5 bases, with 16 bases lying between them. CDR1 and CDR2 (germline): SGHTA, FQGNSA. This CDR3 contains 16 residues. The CDR3 loop is CASSLALGSRRETQYF. The DNA of the CDR3 is TGTGCCAGCAGCTTAGCGTTGGGGAGCCGAAGGGAGACCCAGTACTTC.

This clone has only a few counts. V is TRBV28 and J is TRBJ1-1, with D tentatively TRBD1 (6 bases). CDR1 MDHEN and CDR2 SYDVKM come from the germline V gene. Deletions cut 7 bases from V and 3 bases from J, with 9 bases between. The CDR3 runs 12 residues. This CDR3 reads CASTGQYTEAFF. The CDR3 bases are TGTGCCAGCACCGGACAGTACACTGAAGCTTTCTTT.